The subject of this entry is one T cell receptor beta chain. This clone was recorded a few times. This clone's antigen is unknown. Within one base of it there is no much larger clone, and no base qualities were kept. Each donor gave one peripheral blood draw, averaging roughly 0.11 L, which was collected into heparinised tubes. Using a panel that included CD45RO, CCR7, CD25, CD127, CD95 and CD27, naive, central memory, regulatory and stem cell-like memory CD4+ T cells were sorted on a BD FACSAria II. Purity was above 98% for every sorted population. PBMCs were isolated immediately by Lymphoprep density gradient centrifugation and stained directly without culture. Samples were stained and sorted in pairs, with one healthy donor and one patient per experiment, so that batch effects were minimized. From its cysteine to its phenylalanine, the CDR3 spans 15 amino acids. The retained sequence is limited to the CDR3, 45 bases, with the frame set at the first base. Per the germline V gene, SGHTA is the CDR1 and FQGNSA is the CDR2. The V end loses 1 base and the J end loses 3 bases, and a stretch of 12 bases separates them.

The entire isolated RNA was reverse transcribed using the High Capacity cDNA Reverse Transcription Kit, and thus expressed TCRB transcripts were sequenced. Naive, central memory and regulatory T cell samples underwent deep immunoSEQ sequencing, averaging about 3.57 million total reads per sample. After sorted cells were lysed in RLT buffer, RNA was extracted with DNase-treated RNeasy Micro or Mini kits, with the choice depending on cell number. Each cell subset was processed on its own to prevent cross-contamination, while patient and healthy donor samples were processed together. The immunoSEQ multiplex PCR was used to amplify TCRB sequences from cDNA, yielding 87-bp fragments that span the CDR3 region. Amplicons were sequenced on the Illumina HiSeq platform. Under the source paper's analysis protocol: PCR bias was corrected computationally using synthetic template baselines, and reads within Hamming distance 2 were collapsed, with unmergeable singletons discarded. By aligning reads against IMGT, V, D and J genes, CDR3 length, and insertions or deletions at six rearrangement sites were assigned. Clonotype counts were normalized to sorted cell number within each subset before computing true diversity and Gini coefficients with the tcR R package. The overlap coefficient, calculated on TCRB nucleotide sequences, was used to measure repertoire sharing. Drawn from immuneACCESS, this table holds only the in-frame rearrangements with V and J called that TCRdb kept. Clones are partly lost; checked studies trace under half to an unresolved V gene and leave the rest unexplained. V and J calls plus clone size are reproduced from that table; the DNA served to infer D and trimming. Counted in this sample were around 300,000 clones; about 8% of them appeared once. The ten most abundant clones make up approximately 0.93% of the sample.

These data are taken from a study of beta chain features in type 1 diabetes (dated by TCRdb to about 2018). For the study in its entirety: Mean age, gender distribution, total cell number and subset yield were not different between patients and healthy donors. Across all samples, roughly 110,000,000 sorted cells were examined, and cell number per subset correlated strongly with RNA yield. The study compared TCRB repertoires of sorted circulating CD4+ T cell subsets between recently diagnosed type 1 diabetes patients and matched healthy donors. Whereas all 28 donors provided naive and central memory subsets, regulatory and stem cell-like memory subsets were isolated from just 8 patients and about 8 healthy donors.

What the work shows at the level of the full study, not this receptor alone: Shorter templates might have been favored by PCR, but patient and control samples were amplified and corrected together, so both groups would have been affected equally by any skew. At VDJ recombination sites, type 1 diabetes patients had fewer insertions and more deleted nucleotides, which implies abnormalities in thymic rearrangement. Sequencing cDNA rather than genomic DNA could over-represent highly expressing activated cells, although activation and CD3 levels did not differ between groups. Because the HLA sub-analyses included only small numbers of individuals, any influence of HLA type on TCRB rearrangement was left unresolved. Naive, central memory and regulatory TCRB repertoires appeared to be more alike among patients than among healthy donors. In all four CD4+ subsets, TCRB CDR3 length was moderately but significantly shorter in type 1 diabetes patients.

The sequenced sample was central memory CD4+ T cells from blood. This receptor was obtained from a woman under 30 in good health. The receptor chain draws on TRBV7-2 and TRBJ1-2, with a tentative D gene TRBD1 over 6 matching bases. The DNA sequence is given as TGTGCCAGCAGCTTAGTGGGGGCGCAGGACTATGGCTACACCTTC. It translates as CASSLVGAQDYGYTF.